These 25 T cell receptor beta chains came from one sample sequenced in a study of cytomegalovirus exposure and HLA in healthy donors. Assay used: immunoSEQ multiplex PCR; TCRdb lists only in-frame clones, some missing. The repertoire consists of around 400,000 clones, with about nine tenths occurring once and the leading ten covering 0.8% to 0.85%. The sample comprised PBMCs. These receptors came from a young woman in good health and CMV-seronegative.

The chain is built from TRBV30 and TRBJ2-1, with 7 bases identical to TRBD2. The CDR3 runs 13 residues. Germline CDR1 reads GTSNPN; CDR2 reads SVGIG (reference sequence). V was clipped by 2 bases and J by 3 bases; unmatched bases: 1. CDR3 protein: CAWSSGNYNEQFF. The CDR3 coding sequence is TGTGCCTGGAGTAGCGGGAACTACAATGAGCAGTTCTTC.

This chain uses TRBV2 with TRBJ1-1; D is undetermined. The CDR3 is made up of 15 amino acids. The germline V gene encodes CDR1 SNHLY and CDR2 FYNNEI. V was pared by 4 bases and J by 1 base, with 13 bases between. CDR3 residues: CASSVNFPENTEAFF. The DNA of the CDR3 is TGTGCCAGCAGTGTAAATTTCCCAGAGAACACTGAAGCTTTCTTT.

The sample holds a few counts of this clone. The chain's CDR3 is CASSYTLGTGREKLFF. CDR3 bases: TGTGCCAGCAGTTACACTCTCGGGACAGGGCGTGAAAAACTGTTTTTT. The V gene is TRBV6-5, the J gene TRBJ1-4; 9 nucleotides agree with TRBD1. The germline gives CDR1 MNHEY, CDR2 SVGAGI. The J segment lost 7 bases and the V segment lost 2 bases, leaving 8 bases of the junction unmatched. The CDR3 is 16 amino acids.

The chain employs TRBV27 and TRBJ2-1; TRBD2 might be the D (5 bases). The CDR3 length is 15 residues. Deletions cut 6 bases from V and 0 bases from J, with 12 bases between. Germline V gene sequence: CDR1 MNHEY, CDR2 SMNVEV (reference sequence). The CDR3 loop is CASSLSAYSYNEQFF. The CDR3 DNA reads TGTGCCAGCAGCCTTAGCGCTTACTCCTACAATGAGCAGTTCTTC.

The chain links TRBV6-1 to TRBJ1-5; perhaps TRBD1 as D (5 bases). The ends were cut back, 4 bases at V and 0 bases at J, with 10 bases in the middle. CDR1 and CDR2 from the germline V gene are MNHNS and SASEGT. The CDR3 spans 15 residues. CDR3 protein: CASSGQLISNQPQHF. The DNA of the CDR3 is TGTGCCAGCAGTGGACAGCTAATTAGCAATCAGCCCCAGCATTTT.

V gene TRBV6-1 combines with J gene TRBJ2-2, with TRBD2 as a possible D gene (5 bases). Germline V gene data show CDR1 as MNHNS and CDR2 as SASEGT. The CDR3 covers 15 residues. Trimming pared 6 bases from V and 4 bases from J, leaving 15 bases between. In DNA form, the CDR3 reads TGTGCCAGCAGGCGGACCGTCGGGGTCACCGGGGAGCTGTTTTTT. Its protein product is CASRRTVGVTGELFF.

The V call is TRBV27, the J call TRBJ2-2; D gene unclear. The CDR3 is 16 residues long. The germline gives CDR1 MNHEY, CDR2 SMNVEV (reference sequence). Trimming cost V 6 bases and J 0 bases, with 14 bases left between them. The CDR3 spells CASSHAAIANTGELFF. The DNA for the CDR3 is TGTGCCAGCAGCCATGCGGCTATCGCGAACACCGGGGAGCTGTTTTTT.

A few counts support this clone. J is TRBJ1-3 and V is TRBV21-1; the table names TRBD1, a call not compared with the DNA. TRBV21-1 corresponds to a pseudogene. CDR3 size: 14 residues. The CDR3 loop is CASSKGHSGNTIYF. In DNA form, the CDR3 reads TGTGCCAGCAGCAAGGGACACTCTGGAAACACCATATATTTT.

This clone was observed a single time. This chain joins TRBV5-6 and TRBJ2-5; 8 bases match TRBD1. This CDR3 is built from 15 residues. Germline V gene data show CDR1 as SGHDT and CDR2 as YYEEEE. The ends lost 5 bases at V and 4 bases at J; junction bases unmatched: 10. CDR3 DNA: TGTGCCAGCAGTGAGGACAGGGTCATAGGAGAGACCCAGTACTTC. Protein: CASSEDRVIGETQYF.

J is TRBJ2-5 and V is TRBV7-6; possible D gene TRBD2, 5 bases. The germline gives CDR1 SGHVS, CDR2 FNYEAQ. Deletions cut 4 bases from V and 7 bases from J, with 19 bases between. This CDR3 has 15 residues. CDR3 bases: TGTGCCAGCAGCTCCCAAGGGCAGGCCCGGGGGACCCAGTACTTC. It yields the protein CASSSQGQARGTQYF.

The V gene is TRBV6-5, the J gene TRBJ2-7; D is possibly TRBD2 (5 bases). The CDR3 consists of 12 residues. V lost 7 bases and J 6 bases, leaving 13 bases between the germline ends. Germline lookup yields CDR1 MNHEY and CDR2 SVGAGI. Written as DNA, the CDR3 is TGTGCCAGCAAATCTAGCAGAGGCGAGCAGTACTTC. Translation gives CASKSSRGEQYF.

This chain uses TRBV27 with TRBJ1-5, with D hard to call. This CDR3 contains 14 residues. Germline CDR1 is MNHEY and CDR2 is SMNVEV (reference sequence). Trimming took off 5 bases at V and 1 base at J, with 9 bases between the two ends. The CDR3 loop is CASSGGLSNQPQHF. The CDR3 coding sequence is TGTGCCAGCAGTGGCGGGTTGAGCAATCAGCCCCAGCATTTT.

The gene calls are TRBV5-1 and TRBJ1-1; TRBD1 agrees at 8 bases. The CDR3 runs to 15 residues. Per germline, CDR1 SGHRS and CDR2 YFSETQ. V lost 3 bases and J lost 0; bases outside the gene matches: 4. CDR3 amino acids: CASSYRQGLNTEAFF. The CDR3 DNA is TGCGCCAGCAGCTACCGACAGGGGTTGAACACTGAAGCTTTCTTT.

The CDR3 nucleotides are TGTGCCAGCAGCTTCGGGACTAGCGGGAGTGAGCAGTTCTTC. Translating gives CASSFGTSGSEQFF. V usage is TRBV7-2 and J usage is TRBJ2-1, with 14 bases identical to TRBD2. This CDR3 comprises 14 residues. Looked up from germline, CDR1 is SGHTA and CDR2 is FQGNSA. J was trimmed by 9 bases and V by 3 bases; bases with no gene match: 1.

This clone appeared a single time. This chain uses TRBV14 with TRBJ2-7; TRBD2 matches at 8 bases. Germline assignment: CDR1 SGHDN and CDR2 FVKESK. The CDR3 is made up of 15 amino acids. The ends lost 4 bases at V and 4 bases at J; junction bases unmatched: 9. The CDR3, as DNA: TGTGCCAGCAGCCTAAGTATAGCGGGACGATACGAGCAGTACTTC. It is translated as CASSLSIAGRYEQYF.

The rearrangement uses TRBV5-4 and TRBJ1-2; 9 bases fit TRBD1. This CDR3 spans 14 amino acids. Germline CDR1 reads SGHNT; CDR2 reads YYREEE (reference sequence). The ends lost 1 base at V and 6 bases at J; junction bases unmatched: 4. CDR3 DNA: TGTGCCAGCAGCTTGCCACAGGGGGCGGATGGCTACACCTTC. This gives the protein CASSLPQGADGYTF.

The chain is built from TRBV4-1 and TRBJ2-7; 8 bases fit TRBD1. The CDR3 spans 14 residues. Looked up from germline, CDR1 is MGHRA and CDR2 is YSYEKL. The ends lost 1 base at V and 7 bases at J; junction bases unmatched: 6. In DNA form, the CDR3 reads TGCGCCAGCAGCCAAGGGACAGGGTGGGGGGAGCAGTACTTC. Protein sequence: CASSQGTGWGEQYF.

On this clone: Other DNA sequences within the sample encode an identical CDR3. The rearrangement joins TRBV7-2 to TRBJ2-7; 7 nucleotides line up with TRBD1. The germline CDR1 and CDR2 sequences are SGHTA and FQGNSA. V trimming: 3 bases; J trimming: 2 bases; junction bases outside the gene matches: 1. The CDR3 length is 13 residues. DNA of the CDR3: TGTGCCAGCAGCTTGGGACAGCCCTACGAGCAGTACTTC. It translates to CASSLGQPYEQYF.

This clone was picked up a small number of times. The V gene is TRBV7-6, the J gene TRBJ2-7; 8 bases are a match to TRBD2. The V gene end was trimmed by 5 bases and the J gene end by 6 bases; junction bases not matched to a gene: 9. The V gene's germline CDR1 is SGHVS and CDR2 FNYEAQ. The CDR3 totals 14 residues. The chain's CDR3 is CASSEEPGGREQYF. CDR3 sequence (DNA): TGTGCCAGCAGCGAGGAACCGGGGGGGCGCGAGCAGTACTTC.

The chain couples TRBV9 to TRBJ2-7; 7 bases map to TRBD1. Trimming removed 5 bases from V and 0 bases from J; junction bases left unmatched: 5. There are 14 residues in the CDR3. Germline values: CDR1 SGDLS, CDR2 YYNGEE. CDR3 coding DNA: TGTGCCAGCAGTGGGGGACAGAGCTCCTACGAGCAGTACTTC. Protein: CASSGGQSSYEQYF.

This chain joins TRBV10-1 and TRBJ1-2, with D uncertain. The ends were cut back, 2 bases at V and 8 bases at J, with 15 bases in the middle. Germline assignment: CDR1 WNHNN and CDR2 SYGVQD (reference sequence). This CDR3 comprises 14 residues. The CDR3 nucleotides are TGCGCCAGCAGTGAGCGTAAATCCCCGCGGGGCTACACCTTC. It encodes CASSERKSPRGYTF.

This clone was observed once. The chain carries TRBV2 and TRBJ2-7, with 7 bases identical to TRBD2. The V gene's germline CDR1 is SNHLY and CDR2 FYNNEI. The CDR3 covers 12 residues. V shed 6 bases and J 3 bases; nucleotides not matched to a gene: 2. The CDR3 here is CASRREYYEQYF. DNA of the CDR3: TGTGCCAGCAGGCGGGAGTACTACGAGCAGTACTTC.

This clone came up once. The rearrangement links TRBV11-2 to TRBJ2-6, with D uncertain. The germline CDR1 and CDR2 sequences are SGHAT and FQNNGV. The CDR3 has 17 residues. V lost 5 bases to trimming and J lost 0 bases, with 14 bases between them. CDR3 DNA sequence: TGTGCCAGCAGCCCACAAGTCCCGCTCTCTGGGGCCAACGTCCTGACTTTC. Protein: CASSPQVPLSGANVLTF. Full variable domain (missing parts from reference TRBV11-2 and TRBJ2-6): EAGVAQSPRYKIIEKRQSVAFWCNPISGHATLYWYQQILGQGPKLLIQFQNNGVVDDSQLPKDRFSAERLKGVDSTLKIQPAKLEDSAVYLCASSPQVPLSGANVLTFGAGSRLTVL.

The chain recombines TRBV29-1 with TRBJ1-1; D may be TRBD1 (6 bases). V dropped 3 bases and J dropped 5 bases, with 13 bases sitting between them. CDR3 length equals 13 residues. Germline loops: CDR1 SQVTM, CDR2 ANQGSEA. The CDR3 here is CSVDREGGTEAFF. CDR3 DNA: TGCAGCGTTGACCGGGAAGGGGGAACTGAAGCTTTCTTT.

The V and J genes are TRBV5-1 and TRBJ2-7; a possible D gene is TRBD2 (6 bases). Germline V gene data show CDR1 as SGHRS and CDR2 as YFSETQ. The CDR3 extends over 18 amino acids. The V end lost 2 bases, the J end lost 5 bases, and 26 bases lay between the germline ends. The CDR3 DNA reads TGCGCCAGCAGCTTAAGGGTTCTCAAGGGGCGGGGTGAGGACGAGCAGTACTTC. It codes for CASSLRVLKGRGEDEQYF.